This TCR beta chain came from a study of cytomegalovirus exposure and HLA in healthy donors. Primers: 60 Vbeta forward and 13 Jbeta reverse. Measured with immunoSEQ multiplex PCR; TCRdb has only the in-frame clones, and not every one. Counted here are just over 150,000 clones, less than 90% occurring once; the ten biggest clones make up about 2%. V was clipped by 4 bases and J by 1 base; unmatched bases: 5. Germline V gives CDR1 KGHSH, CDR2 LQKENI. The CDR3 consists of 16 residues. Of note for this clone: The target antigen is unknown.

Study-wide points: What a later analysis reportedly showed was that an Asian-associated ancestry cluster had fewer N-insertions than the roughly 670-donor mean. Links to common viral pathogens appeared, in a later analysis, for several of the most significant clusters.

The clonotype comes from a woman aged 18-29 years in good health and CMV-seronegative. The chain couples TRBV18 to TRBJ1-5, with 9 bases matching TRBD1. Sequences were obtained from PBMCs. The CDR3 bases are TGTGCCAGCTCACAAACGGGACAGGGAAGCAATCAGCCCCAGCATTTT. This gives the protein CASSQTGQGSNQPQHF.